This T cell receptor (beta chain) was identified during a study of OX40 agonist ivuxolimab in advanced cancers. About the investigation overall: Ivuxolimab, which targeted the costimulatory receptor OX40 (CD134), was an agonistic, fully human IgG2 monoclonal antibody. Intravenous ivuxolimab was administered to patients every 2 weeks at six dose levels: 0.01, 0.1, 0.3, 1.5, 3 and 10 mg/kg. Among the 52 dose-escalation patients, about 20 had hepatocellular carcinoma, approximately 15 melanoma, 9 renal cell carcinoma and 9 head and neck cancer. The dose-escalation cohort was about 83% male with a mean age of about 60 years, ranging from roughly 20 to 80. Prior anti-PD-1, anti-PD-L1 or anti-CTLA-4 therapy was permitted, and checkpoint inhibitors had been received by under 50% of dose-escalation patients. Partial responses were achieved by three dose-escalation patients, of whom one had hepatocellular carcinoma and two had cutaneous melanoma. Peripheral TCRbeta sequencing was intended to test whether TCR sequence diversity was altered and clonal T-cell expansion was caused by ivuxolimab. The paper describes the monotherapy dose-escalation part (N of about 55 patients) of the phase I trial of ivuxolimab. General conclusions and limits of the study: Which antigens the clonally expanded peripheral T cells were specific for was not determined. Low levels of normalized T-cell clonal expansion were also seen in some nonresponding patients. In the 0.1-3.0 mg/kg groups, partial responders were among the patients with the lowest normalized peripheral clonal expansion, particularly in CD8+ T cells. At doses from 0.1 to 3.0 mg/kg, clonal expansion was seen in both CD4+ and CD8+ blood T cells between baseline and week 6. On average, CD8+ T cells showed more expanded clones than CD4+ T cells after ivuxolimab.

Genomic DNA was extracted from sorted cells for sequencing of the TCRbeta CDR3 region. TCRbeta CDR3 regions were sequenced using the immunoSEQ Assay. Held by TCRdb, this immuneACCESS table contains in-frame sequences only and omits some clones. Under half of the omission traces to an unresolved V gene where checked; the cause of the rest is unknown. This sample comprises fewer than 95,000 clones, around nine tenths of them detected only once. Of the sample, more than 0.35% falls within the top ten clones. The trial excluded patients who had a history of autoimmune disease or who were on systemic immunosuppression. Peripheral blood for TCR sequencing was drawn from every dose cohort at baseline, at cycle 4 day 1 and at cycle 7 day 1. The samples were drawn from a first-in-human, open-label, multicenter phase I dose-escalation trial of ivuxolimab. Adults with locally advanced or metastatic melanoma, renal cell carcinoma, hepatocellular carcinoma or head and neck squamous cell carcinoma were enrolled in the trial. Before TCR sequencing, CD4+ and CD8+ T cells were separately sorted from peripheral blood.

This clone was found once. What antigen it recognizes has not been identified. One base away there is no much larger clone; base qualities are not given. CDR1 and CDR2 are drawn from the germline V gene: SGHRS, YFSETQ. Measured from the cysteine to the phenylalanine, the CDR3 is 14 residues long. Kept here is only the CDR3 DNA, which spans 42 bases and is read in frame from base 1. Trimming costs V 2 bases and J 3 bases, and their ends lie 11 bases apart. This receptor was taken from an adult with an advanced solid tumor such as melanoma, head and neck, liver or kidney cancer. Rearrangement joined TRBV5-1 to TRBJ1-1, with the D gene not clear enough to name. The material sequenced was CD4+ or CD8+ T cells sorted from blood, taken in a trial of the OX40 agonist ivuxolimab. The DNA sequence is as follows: TGCGCCAGCAGCTTCAGTCGGGCGGACACTGAAGCTTTCTTT. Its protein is CASSFSRADTEAFF.